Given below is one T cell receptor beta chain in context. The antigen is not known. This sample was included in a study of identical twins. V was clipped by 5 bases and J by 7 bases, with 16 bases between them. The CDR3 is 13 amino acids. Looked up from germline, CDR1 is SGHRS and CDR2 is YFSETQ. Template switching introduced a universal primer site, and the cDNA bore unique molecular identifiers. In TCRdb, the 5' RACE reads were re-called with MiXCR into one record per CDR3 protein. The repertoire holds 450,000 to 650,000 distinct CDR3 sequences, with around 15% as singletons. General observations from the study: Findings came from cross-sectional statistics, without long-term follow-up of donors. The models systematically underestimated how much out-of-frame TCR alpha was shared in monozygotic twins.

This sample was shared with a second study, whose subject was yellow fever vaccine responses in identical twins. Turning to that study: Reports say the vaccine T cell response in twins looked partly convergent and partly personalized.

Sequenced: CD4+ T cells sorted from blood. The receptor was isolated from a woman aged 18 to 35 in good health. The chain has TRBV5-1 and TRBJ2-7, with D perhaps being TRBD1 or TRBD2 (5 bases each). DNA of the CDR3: TGCGCCAGCAGTTACGAGGGACCCGGGGAGCAGTACTTC. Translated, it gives CASSYEGPGEQYF.